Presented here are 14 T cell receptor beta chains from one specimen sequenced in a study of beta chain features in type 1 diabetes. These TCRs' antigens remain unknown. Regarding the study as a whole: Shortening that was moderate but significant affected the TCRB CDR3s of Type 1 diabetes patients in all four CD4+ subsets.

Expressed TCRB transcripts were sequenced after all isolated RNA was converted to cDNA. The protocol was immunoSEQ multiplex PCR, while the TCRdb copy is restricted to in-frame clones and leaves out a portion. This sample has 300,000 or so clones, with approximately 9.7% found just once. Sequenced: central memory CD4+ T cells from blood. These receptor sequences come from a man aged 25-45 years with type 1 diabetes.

The CDR3 region has the DNA TGCGCCAGCAGCTTGGCTAGCGGGGAAGAGACCCAGTACTTC. The encoded protein is CASSLASGEETQYF. The chain joins TRBV5-1 to TRBJ2-5, with 9 bases aligning to TRBD2. Germline CDR1 SGHRS, CDR2 YFSETQ. With V trimmed by 0 bases and J by 3 bases, 0 bases remained unmatched. The CDR3 covers 14 residues.

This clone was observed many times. CDR3 nucleotides: TGTGCCATCAGTGTAACCGGGGGGGGCACAGATACGCAGTATTTT. Encoded protein: CAISVTGGGTDTQYF. The chain joins TRBV10-3 to TRBJ2-3; the match to TRBD2 covers 8 bases. CDR1 and CDR2 from the germline V gene are ENHRY and SYGVKD. V gave up 4 bases and J gave up 1 base; unmatched junction bases: 4. This CDR3 contains 15 residues.

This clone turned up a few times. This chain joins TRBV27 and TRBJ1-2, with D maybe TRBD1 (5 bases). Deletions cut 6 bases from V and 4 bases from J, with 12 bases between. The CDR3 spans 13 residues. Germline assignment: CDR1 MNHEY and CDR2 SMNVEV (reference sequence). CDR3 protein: CASRGVGGYGYTF. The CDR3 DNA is TGTGCCAGCAGGGGGGTTGGCGGCTATGGCTACACCTTC.

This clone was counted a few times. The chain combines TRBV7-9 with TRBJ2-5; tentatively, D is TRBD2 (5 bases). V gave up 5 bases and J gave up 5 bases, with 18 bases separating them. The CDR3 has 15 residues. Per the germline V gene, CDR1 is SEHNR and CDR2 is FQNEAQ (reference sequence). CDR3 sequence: CASSASRSSHETQYF. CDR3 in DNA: TGTGCCAGCAGCGCTAGCCGCTCCTCCCACGAGACCCAGTACTTC.

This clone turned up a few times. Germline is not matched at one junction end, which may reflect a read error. CDR3 bases: TGTGCCAGCAGCTCACCGGGACTTCCCACAAATACGCAGTATTTT. This gives the protein CASSSPGLPTNTQYF. V is TRBV7-2 and J is TRBJ2-3; a possible D gene is TRBD2 (6 bases). Germline lookup yields CDR1 SGHTA and CDR2 FQGNSA. CDR3 size: 15 residues.

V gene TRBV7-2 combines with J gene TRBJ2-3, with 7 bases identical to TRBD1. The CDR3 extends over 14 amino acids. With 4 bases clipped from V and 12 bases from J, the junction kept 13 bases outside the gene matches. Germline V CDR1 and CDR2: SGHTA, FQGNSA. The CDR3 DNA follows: TGTGCCAGCAGCTCCCCAGGGGGAAAGACGACACAGTATTTT. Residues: CASSSPGGKTTQYF. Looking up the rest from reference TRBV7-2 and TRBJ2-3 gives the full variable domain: GAGVSQSPSNKVTEKGKDVELRCDPISGHTALYWYRQSLGQGLEFLIYFQGNSAPDKSGLPSDRFSAERTGGSVSTLTIQRTQQEDSAVYLCASSSPGGKTTQYFGPGTRLTVL.

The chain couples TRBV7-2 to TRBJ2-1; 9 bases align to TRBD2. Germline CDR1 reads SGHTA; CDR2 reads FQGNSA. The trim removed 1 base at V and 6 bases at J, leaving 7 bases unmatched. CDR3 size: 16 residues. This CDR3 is CASSLVGGGAGNEQFF. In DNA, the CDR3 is TGTGCCAGCAGCTTAGTCGGCGGGGGGGCCGGCAATGAGCAGTTCTTC.

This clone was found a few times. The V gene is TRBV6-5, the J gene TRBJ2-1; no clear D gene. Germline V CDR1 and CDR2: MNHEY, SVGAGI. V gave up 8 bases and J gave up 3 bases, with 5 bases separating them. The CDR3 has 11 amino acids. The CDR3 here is CASLFYNEQFF. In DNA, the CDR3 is TGTGCCAGCTTATTCTACAATGAGCAGTTCTTC.

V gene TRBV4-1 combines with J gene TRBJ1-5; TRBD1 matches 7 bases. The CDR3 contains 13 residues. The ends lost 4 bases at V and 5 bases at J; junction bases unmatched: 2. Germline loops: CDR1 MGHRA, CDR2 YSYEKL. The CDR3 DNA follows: TGCGCCAGCAGCCTAGGGACAGATCAGCCCCAGCATTTT. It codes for CASSLGTDQPQHF.

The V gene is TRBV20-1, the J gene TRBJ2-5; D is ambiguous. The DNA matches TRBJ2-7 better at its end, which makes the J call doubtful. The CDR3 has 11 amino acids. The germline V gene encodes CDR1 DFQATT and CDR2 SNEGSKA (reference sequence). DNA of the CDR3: TGCAGTGCTAGGGTACAGACCGAGCAGTACTTC. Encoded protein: CSARVQTEQYF.

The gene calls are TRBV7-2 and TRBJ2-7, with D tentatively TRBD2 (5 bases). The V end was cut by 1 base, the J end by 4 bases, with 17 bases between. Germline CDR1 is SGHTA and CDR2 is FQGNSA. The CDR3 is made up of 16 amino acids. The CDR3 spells CASSLGQDPGIYEQYF. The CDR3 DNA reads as TGTGCCAGCAGCTTAGGGCAGGACCCCGGGATTTACGAGCAGTACTTC.

CDR3 nucleotide sequence: TGTGCCATCACGCGAAGCCAGAACACTGAAGCTTTCTTT. Protein: CAITRSQNTEAFF. J is TRBJ1-1 and V is TRBV10-3; D remains unclear. CDR1 is ENHRY and CDR2 is SYGVKD in the germline V gene. Trimming pared 7 bases from V and 1 base from J, leaving 10 bases between. This CDR3 is built from 13 residues.

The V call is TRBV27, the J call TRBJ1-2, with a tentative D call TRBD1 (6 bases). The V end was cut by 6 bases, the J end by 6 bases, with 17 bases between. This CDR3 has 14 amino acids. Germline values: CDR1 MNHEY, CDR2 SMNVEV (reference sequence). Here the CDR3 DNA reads TGTGCCAGCAGAGAACGGAGGACAGTGGATGGCTACACCTTC. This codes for CASRERRTVDGYTF.

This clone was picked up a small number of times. CDR3 nucleotides: TGTGCCAGCAGCTTGGACGGCGGGGGTCTCACAGATACGCAGTATTTT. Translation gives CASSLDGGGLTDTQYF. V is TRBV5-4 and J is TRBJ2-3; 7 nucleotides line up with TRBD2. Germline V gene data show CDR1 as SGHNT and CDR2 as YYREEE (reference sequence). The CDR3 is 16 amino acids. Germline trimming cut 0 bases from V and 2 bases from J; bases unmatched to any gene: 6.